What follows are 14 T cell receptor beta chains derived from one specimen sequenced in a study of control samples from healthy donors and cancer patients. Assay used: immunoSEQ multiplex PCR; TCRdb lists only in-frame clones, some missing. Of approximately 140,000 clones in the sample, around nine tenths were seen once. What was sequenced was blood. The receptors were gathered from a man younger than 40 in good health.

This sequence joins TRBV19 and TRBJ2-7, with D unclear. V dropped 3 bases and J dropped 3 bases, with 9 bases sitting between them. Germline loops: CDR1 LNHDA, CDR2 SQIVND (reference sequence). The CDR3 extends over 13 amino acids. DNA for the CDR3: TGTGCCAGTAGTATGGGCAGGCTCTACGAGCAGTACTTC. Encoded protein: CASSMGRLYEQYF.

V and J are TRBV19 and TRBJ1-5; D is undetermined. The V and J ends lost 3 bases and 5 bases respectively, with 14 bases between them. Looked up from germline, CDR1 is LNHDA and CDR2 is SQIVND (reference sequence). CDR3 length: 15 residues. The CDR3 protein is CASSIGPARYQPQHF. CDR3 nucleotide sequence: TGTGCCAGTAGTATTGGCCCCGCGAGATATCAGCCCCAGCATTTT.

A single count supports this clone. This chain uses TRBV24-1 with TRBJ1-2, with 11 positions matching TRBD1. The ends lost 4 bases at V and 9 bases at J; junction bases unmatched: 3. Per the germline V gene, CDR1 is KGHDR and CDR2 is SFDVKD. This CDR3 comprises 13 residues. The CDR3 loop is CATSEWDRGSYTF. In nucleotides, the CDR3 is TGTGCCACCAGTGAGTGGGACAGGGGGAGCTACACCTTC.

The gene calls are TRBV27 and TRBJ2-2; D possibly corresponds to TRBD1 (6 bases). The CDR3 contains 15 residues. The germline V gene has CDR1 MNHEY and CDR2 SMNVEV (reference sequence). With 4 bases removed from V and 0 bases from J, the gap between germline ends came to 9 bases. DNA for the CDR3: TGTGCCAGCAGTTGGGGGCCCCCGAACACCGGGGAGCTGTTTTTT. Protein sequence: CASSWGPPNTGELFF.

V is TRBV7-3 and J is TRBJ2-7, with D possibly being TRBD2 (6 bases). Germline assignment: CDR1 SGHTA and CDR2 FQGTGA. CDR3 size: 16 residues. V was trimmed by 0 bases and J by 7 bases, leaving 19 bases between them. The CDR3 is CASSLTPIGGNREQYF. The CDR3 bases are TGTGCCAGCAGCTTAACCCCCATCGGAGGGAATCGGGAGCAGTACTTC.

The sample holds a few counts of this clone. The same CDR3 is also encoded by other DNA sequences in this sample. This sequence joins TRBV9 and TRBJ1-5; D ambiguous. CDR1 SGDLS and CDR2 YYNGEE come from the germline V gene. V dropped 2 bases and J dropped 0 bases, with 3 bases sitting between them. This CDR3 is 13 amino acids long. The CDR3 is CASSVSSNQPQHF. In nucleotides, the CDR3 is TGTGCCAGCAGCGTCTCTAGCAATCAGCCCCAGCATTTT.

The chain couples TRBV7-9 to TRBJ2-1; tentative D call: TRBD2 (6 bases). CDR3 length: 12 amino acids. Germline lookup yields CDR1 SEHNR and CDR2 FQNEAQ (reference sequence). Trimming cost V 5 bases and J 12 bases, with 14 bases left between them. CDR3 DNA: TGTGCCAGCAGCCGGGACCGCGGGGCGCAGTTCTTC. Translation gives CASSRDRGAQFF.

The chain employs TRBV28 and TRBJ1-2, with 7 bases that match TRBD1. Germline CDR1 reads MDHEN; CDR2 reads SYDVKM. J was trimmed by 8 bases and V by 6 bases; bases with no gene match: 12. CDR3 length equals 14 residues. CDR3: CASSPTGEGGGYTF. The CDR3 DNA sequence: TGTGCCAGCAGCCCCACAGGGGAAGGGGGAGGCTACACCTTC.

In DNA form, the CDR3 reads TGTGCCAGCAGCCCCCGACCGATAGGCGGGGAGCTGTTTTTT. Its protein product is CASSPRPIGGELFF. This chain links TRBV3-1 (or the pseudogene TRBV3-2) with TRBJ2-2; D ambiguous. Looked up from germline, CDR1 is LGHDT and CDR2 is YNNKEL (reference sequence). V lost 4 bases and J lost 7, with 13 bases in between. The CDR3 has 14 amino acids.

In DNA form, the CDR3 reads TGTGCCTGGAGTCTCATGATCGGGGGTCGGGAAAAACTGTTTTTT. It specifies CAWSLMIGGREKLFF. The rearrangement joins TRBV30 to TRBJ1-4; tentatively, D is TRBD1 (5 bases). V dropped 2 bases and J dropped 8 bases, with 18 bases sitting between them. In germline, CDR1 is GTSNPN, CDR2 SVGIG (reference sequence). This CDR3 comprises 15 residues.

V usage is TRBV6-6 and J usage is TRBJ2-7; D remains unclear. Germline V lookup: CDR1 MNHNY, CDR2 SVGAGI (reference sequence). Trimming shortened V by 7 bases and J by 4 bases, and 8 bases separated the two germline ends. This CDR3 region has 11 residues. The CDR3, as DNA: TGTGCCAGCACCAAGAAGTACGAGCAGTACTTC. Translation gives CASTKKYEQYF.

This clone was detected only once. The chain employs TRBV27 and TRBJ1-6; TRBD1 is a possible D gene (5 bases). This CDR3 comprises 19 residues. Germline values: CDR1 MNHEY, CDR2 SMNVEV (reference sequence). V gave up 1 base and J gave up 0 bases, with 16 bases separating them. In nucleotides, the CDR3 is TGTGCCAGCAGTTTATTTCTCCGACAGATGAGCTCCTATAATTCACCCCTCCACTTT. It translates to CASSLFLRQMSSYNSPLHF.

This clone was seen only once. V gene TRBV30 combines with J gene TRBJ1-2, with D maybe TRBD1 (6 bases). The CDR3 spans 15 residues. V was cut by 0 bases and J by 7 bases, with 18 bases left in between. CDR1 is GTSNPN, CDR2 SVGIG, per germline (reference sequence). The CDR3 DNA reads TGTGCCTGGAGTGTTTCAGTGGCAGGGGTGGGTGGCTACACCTTC. As protein: CAWSVSVAGVGGYTF.

V gene TRBV7-9 combines with J gene TRBJ2-6; D gene uncertain. The ends were cut back, 5 bases at V and 0 bases at J, with 8 bases in the middle. The CDR3 totals 15 residues. The V gene's germline CDR1 is SEHNR and CDR2 FQNEAQ (reference sequence). CDR3 sequence reads: CASSPLRSGANVLTF. The CDR3 region has the DNA TGTGCCAGCAGCCCACTTCGCTCTGGGGCCAACGTCCTGACTTTC.